These 14 T cell receptor beta chains share one sample of origin, sequenced in a study of early T cells in non-severe SARS-CoV-2 infection. One entry per CDR3 protein results from TCRdb running MiXCR on the 5' RACE reads. The profile shows under 85,000 distinct CDR3 sequences, around 10% of them singletons. Sequencing used whole blood. Every receptor here comes from an adult who was a healthcare worker with PCR-confirmed SARS-CoV-2 infection or an uninfected control (not recorded which).

This chain joins TRBV29-1 and TRBJ1-2; D not certain. CDR1 and CDR2 (germline): SQVTM, ANQGSEA. V gave up 7 bases and J gave up 0 bases, with 12 bases separating them. The CDR3 is made up of 13 amino acids. CDR3 protein: CSAGFPANYGYTF. The CDR3 nucleotides are TGCAGCGCCGGGTTCCCAGCTAACTATGGCTACACCTTC.

Only a few counts were recorded for this clonotype. The rearrangement uses TRBV3-1 and TRBJ1-1; D gene uncertain. The length of the CDR3 is 14 residues. Germline values: CDR1 LGHDT, CDR2 YNNKEL (reference sequence). Between the trimmed V and J ends, which lost 0 bases and 4 bases, there was a span of 9 bases. The CDR3 spells CASSQDVDLTEAFF. The CDR3 DNA is TGTGCCAGCAGCCAAGATGTTGACCTCACTGAAGCTTTCTTT. Based on the CDR3 plus reference TRBV3-1 and TRBJ1-1, the full variable domain is DTAVSQTPKYLVTQMGNDKSIKCEQNLGHDTMYWYKQDSKKFLKIMFSYNNKELIINETVPNRFSPKSPDKAHLNLHINSLELGDSAVYFCASSQDVDLTEAFFGQGTRLTVV.

This clonotype was counted ten times or more. J is TRBJ2-5 and V is TRBV30; weak D call: TRBD2 (5 bases). There are 13 residues in the CDR3. V was pared by 3 bases and J by 4 bases, with 12 bases between. Germline V CDR1 and CDR2: GTSNPN, SVGIG (reference sequence). The CDR3 sequence: CAWSSGISETQYF. The CDR3 bases are TGTGCCTGGAGCTCCGGGATCTCAGAGACCCAGTACTTC.

This clonotype was picked up one time. A read error is possible here, since a much larger clone lies one base away. The V and J genes are TRBV19 and TRBJ2-7; TRBD1 is a possible D gene (6 bases). This CDR3 region has 14 residues. Germline CDR1 and CDR2: LNHDA and SQIVND (reference sequence). Trimming took off 6 bases at V and 7 bases at J, with 19 bases between the two ends. CDR3 region: CASSRTEEAEEQYF. The CDR3 DNA follows: TGTGCCAGTAGCCGGACAGAGGAGGCCGAGGAGCAGTACTTC.

This clonotype was observed at least ten times. V and J are TRBV29-1 and TRBJ1-2, with D hard to call. The CDR3 has 11 amino acids. Trimming shortened V by 7 bases and J by 6 bases, and 12 bases separated the two germline ends. Germline V gene data show CDR1 as SQVTM and CDR2 as ANQGSEA. The DNA for the CDR3 is TGCAGCGCCTTAGCCGAAAATGGCTACACCTTC. It encodes CSALAENGYTF.

This clonotype was recorded at least ten times. The chain uses TRBV30 and TRBJ2-1, with TRBD2 matching 8 bases. CDR3 length equals 15 residues. The trim removed 1 base at V and 9 bases at J, leaving 11 bases unmatched. Germline CDR1 is GTSNPN and CDR2 is SVGIG (reference sequence). The CDR3 coding sequence is TGTGCCTGGAGTGGTGATAGCGGGGAGGAAGGTGAGCAGTTCTTC. Encoded protein: CAWSGDSGEEGEQFF.

The chain has TRBV4-1 and TRBJ1-4; D is undetermined. Germline V lookup: CDR1 MGHRA, CDR2 YSYEKL. Deletions cut 0 bases from V and 0 bases from J, with 5 bases between. CDR3 length: 15 residues. CDR3 sequence reads: CASSQEPATNEKLFF. CDR3 sequence (DNA): TGCGCCAGCAGCCAAGAACCCGCAACTAATGAAAAACTGTTTTTT.

This clonotype was counted many times. The DNA for the CDR3 is TGCAGTGCTAGGGCGACAGGGGGCAAGGCCGGGGAGCTGTTTTTT. Residues: CSARATGGKAGELFF. V is TRBV20-1 and J is TRBJ2-2, with 10 positions matching TRBD1. After removal of 3 bases from V and 6 bases from J, the junction contained 7 bases not matched to a gene. The germline V gene has CDR1 DFQATT and CDR2 SNEGSKA (reference sequence). CDR3 length equals 15 residues.

This clonotype showed up just a few times. V and J are TRBV3-1 and TRBJ1-1, with D unresolved. Germline CDR1 is LGHDT and CDR2 is YNNKEL (reference sequence). V lost 3 bases and J lost 2, with 7 bases in between. This CDR3 has 13 amino acids. For the CDR3, the DNA is TGTGCCAGCAGCCAGGGATTCAACACTGAAGCTTTCTTT. Residues: CASSQGFNTEAFF. Based on the CDR3 plus reference TRBV3-1 and TRBJ1-1, the full variable domain is DTAVSQTPKYLVTQMGNDKSIKCEQNLGHDTMYWYKQDSKKFLKIMFSYNNKELIINETVPNRFSPKSPDKAHLNLHINSLELGDSAVYFCASSQGFNTEAFFGQGTRLTVV.

CDR3 bases: TGTGCCAGCAGCTTCCTGCAGGCTGGTCCCTTTTACGAGCAGTACTTC. Amino acids: CASSFLQAGPFYEQYF. J is TRBJ2-7 and V is TRBV5-5; unclear D gene. CDR1 and CDR2 from the germline V gene are SGHKS and YYEKEE (reference sequence). This CDR3 comprises 16 residues. The ends were cut back, 2 bases at V and 4 bases at J, with 19 bases in the middle.

The chain carries TRBV21-1 and TRBJ1-5; the table names TRBD1, a call not compared with the DNA. TRBV21-1 is a listed pseudogene. The CDR3 covers 18 residues. The CDR3 nucleotides read TGTGCCAGCAGCAAAACTGCTATCCGGGACAATTGCAATCAGCCCCAGCATTTT. Protein product: CASSKTAIRDNCNQPQHF.

In this sample, this clonotype turned up many times. The chain joins TRBV7-2 to TRBJ2-2, with 8 bases fitting TRBD2. CDR3 length: 16 amino acids. From germline, CDR1 is SGHTA and CDR2 FQGNSA. V lost 6 bases to trimming and J lost 5 bases; unmatched junction nucleotides: 11. CDR3 sequence reads: CASRRDLAGQTGELFF. CDR3 in DNA: TGTGCCAGCAGGAGGGATTTAGCGGGGCAAACCGGGGAGCTGTTTTTT.

This chain uses TRBV20-1 with TRBJ2-7; 8 bases agree with TRBD2. Germline CDR1 DFQATT, CDR2 SNEGSKA (reference sequence). Trimming took 5 bases from V and 6 from J; bases not matched to a gene: 15. The CDR3 covers 15 residues. CDR3 loop: CSAWSPGGGPSEQYF. The CDR3 DNA is TGCAGTGCTTGGTCCCCCGGGGGGGGGCCCTCCGAGCAGTACTTC.

This clonotype appeared many times. V and J are TRBV11-3 and TRBJ1-1; D is perhaps TRBD1 (5 bases). V was pared by 4 bases and J by 6 bases, with 9 bases between. The CDR3 covers 12 residues. CDR1 and CDR2 from the germline V gene are SGHNT and YENEEA. For the CDR3, the DNA is TGTGCCAGCAGCTCCCAGGGCCCTGAAGCTTTCTTT. The encoded protein is CASSSQGPEAFF. Drawing the rest from reference TRBV11-3 and TRBJ1-1, the complete variable domain is EAGVVQSPRYKIIEKKQPVAFWCNPISGHNTLYWYLQNLGQGPELLIRYENEEAVDDSQLPKDRFSAERLKGVDSTLKIQPAELGDSAVYLCASSSQGPEAFFGQGTRLTVV.